This T cell receptor beta chain was sequenced for a study of cytomegalovirus exposure and HLA in healthy donors (dated 2017 in TCRdb). With regard to the full study: According to a later analysis, one platform produced both the roughly 110 validation repertoires and the 666 repertoires of the first cohort. In addition to the first cohort of 666 subjects, a separate validation cohort of approximately 130 different subjects was used. The study combined high-throughput TCR immunosequencing, statistical association of individual TCRs with disease status, and machine learning to predict cytomegalovirus infection status. The study aimed to test whether signatures of past pathogen exposure could be identified by cataloging public T cell receptors. What the study reported, not specific to this receptor: Most TCR sequences were seen in very few donors, while some public TCRs were found in many individuals. In vitro tests confirmed that a few of the cytomegalovirus-associated TCR beta chains recognize cytomegalovirus antigens. The study listed 150 to 200 TCR beta chains as associated with cytomegalovirus. Cytomegalovirus status was reported to be diagnosed by the classifier with high specificity and sensitivity in both the original and validation cohorts. According to the authors, the approach could potentially be generalized to other disease states and immunological phenotypes. Of the cluster scores, roughly 95% were above 0 in a later analysis, which found that TCRs clustered in the first cohort also tended to co-occur in the 120 validation repertoires. The validation cohort had no HLA typing available for a later analysis, so co-occurrence within that cohort was assessed over all 120 or so repertoires.

The V end loses 2 bases and the J end loses 2 bases, and a stretch of 12 bases separates them. The CDR3 starts with the cysteine, ends with the phenylalanine, and has 15 residues. The kept DNA is CDR3 alone, 45 bases in frame from the first base. CDR1 and CDR2, looked up from the germline V gene, are SGHRS and YFSETQ. Receptor amplification or capture employed the immunoSEQ multiplex PCR assay. On the study's bioinformatics: To diagnose cytomegalovirus status from the catalog of TCR beta chain sequences, a statistical classification framework was built. Here the immuneACCESS table is served through TCRdb, limited to in-frame sequences with V and J called. Missing clones are a known gap in these copies; in checked studies unresolved V genes cover under half, and the rest lacks a known reason. V, J and clone size are taken as reported in that table, and D and trimming were inferred from the DNA itself. The sample has some 250,000 clones on record, approximately 83% of them singletons. The biggest ten clones account for 1% to 1.5% of the sample.

On this clone itself: The antigen this receptor binds is unknown. Base qualities are missing; no much larger clone stands one base away.

Separate from the roughly 650-subject first cohort, the validation cohort of about 120 subjects was the group to which the donors belonged. The sample comprised PBMCs. This sequence originates from a woman aged 30 to 39 in good health and CMV-seropositive. The chain is encoded by TRBV5-1 joined to TRBJ2-3, and TRBD1 may be the D gene, going by 6 matching bases. CDR3 protein: CASSFSGALTDTQYF. The nucleotide sequence is TGCGCCAGCAGCTTCTCAGGGGCCCTCACAGATACGCAGTATTTT.